These 20 T cell receptor beta chains came from one sample sequenced in a study of T cells in Graves' hyperthyroidism and ophthalmopathy. RNA transcripts yielded amplified TCR beta CDR3 regions. A set of HTBI primers served as the primers for a first-round RT-PCR of the TCR CDR3. From the multiplex PCR reads, TCRdb called clonotypes with MiXCR, one entry per CDR3 protein. Counted here are 300,000 to 500,000 distinct CDR3 sequences, over 12% occurring once; the ten biggest clones make up around 27%. The sequencing sample was made of blood. The receptors here all came from a man in his fifties with Graves' ophthalmopathy.

This clonotype was seen ten or more times. This rearrangement joins TRBV3-1 to TRBJ1-2; TRBD1 might be the D (6 bases). This CDR3 region has 14 residues. Looked up from germline, CDR1 is LGHDT and CDR2 is YNNKEL (reference sequence). Trimming took 0 bases from V and 8 from J, leaving 13 bases between them. CDR3 sequence (DNA): TGTGCCAGCAGCCAAGACGCAGGGGTTACGGGCTACACCTTC. Translated, it gives CASSQDAGVTGYTF.

This clonotype was observed many times. The V call is TRBV6-2 or TRBV6-3, the J call TRBJ1-1; D remains unclear. The CDR3 covers 14 residues. V was shortened by 3 bases and J by 5 bases, with 13 bases between the two germline ends. CDR1 and CDR2 from the germline V gene are MNHEY and SVGEGT. This chain's CDR3 is CASSYRTTATEAFF. CDR3 coding DNA: TGTGCCAGCAGTTATCGGACGACGGCGACTGAAGCTTTCTTT.

This clonotype showed up many times. The rearrangement uses TRBV13 and TRBJ1-1; unclear D gene. Trimming took 1 base from V and 4 from J, leaving 7 bases between them. Germline V gives CDR1 PRHDT, CDR2 FYEKMQ (reference sequence). This CDR3 has 13 amino acids. This chain's CDR3 is CASSLVGSTEAFF. In DNA form, the CDR3 reads TGTGCCAGCAGCTTAGTCGGGAGCACTGAAGCTTTCTTT.

This clonotype was observed at least ten times. The V gene is TRBV3-1, the J gene TRBJ2-7; 12 bases are shared with TRBD2. This CDR3 has 14 residues. J lost 5 bases, V lost 4 bases, and 3 bases had no gene match. Germline V gene sequence: CDR1 LGHDT, CDR2 YNNKEL (reference sequence). CDR3 residues: CASSPRLAGDEQYF. The CDR3 bases are TGTGCCAGCAGCCCCCGACTAGCGGGAGACGAGCAGTACTTC.

This clonotype has at least ten counts. V and J are TRBV11-2 and TRBJ1-1, with TRBD1 as a possible D gene (5 bases). Germline CDR1 and CDR2: SGHAT and FQNNGV. CDR3 length equals 13 residues. V was cut by 4 bases and J by 11 bases, with 17 bases left in between. CDR3 loop: CASSSTQGKRAFF. Here the CDR3 DNA reads TGTGCCAGCAGCTCAACCCAGGGTAAAAGGGCTTTCTTT.

This clonotype was seen ten or more times. This chain uses TRBV28 with TRBJ2-1; 8 bases map to TRBD1. J gave up 9 bases and V 3 bases, and 7 bases lay outside the gene matches. Germline assignment: CDR1 MDHEN and CDR2 SYDVKM. The CDR3 has 14 residues. The CDR3: CASSLPGGGGEQFF. CDR3 nucleotides: TGTGCCAGCAGTTTGCCAGGGGGCGGAGGTGAGCAGTTCTTC.

This clonotype was seen many times. This chain uses TRBV11-1 with TRBJ2-7; D is uncertain. Trimming took 5 bases from V and 3 from J, leaving 14 bases between them. The length of the CDR3 is 14 residues. Germline lookup yields CDR1 SGHAT and CDR2 FQDESV (reference sequence). The CDR3 DNA follows: TGTGCCAGCAGCCCCTCATCTTCCCTCTACGAGCAGTACTTC. Residues: CASSPSSSLYEQYF.

The chain has TRBV20-1 and TRBJ2-2; 12 bases match TRBD2. The CDR3 is made up of 14 amino acids. Per the germline V gene, CDR1 is DFQATT and CDR2 is SNEGSKA (reference sequence). CDR3 in amino acids: CSATSGRNTGELFF. The CDR3 nucleotides are TGCAGCGCGACTAGCGGGAGAAACACCGGGGAGCTGTTTTTT.

V and J are TRBV29-1 and TRBJ2-3, with 8 bases that match TRBD1. V was clipped by 5 bases and J by 0 bases; unmatched bases: 7. The CDR3 totals 15 residues. Per the germline V gene, CDR1 is SQVTM and CDR2 is ANQGSEA. CDR3 sequence (DNA): TGCAGCGTTCAGGACAGGGCCTTTAGCACAGATACGCAGTATTTT. Its protein is CSVQDRAFSTDTQYF.

The V call is TRBV7-9, the J call TRBJ1-5; possible D gene TRBD1, 5 bases. The CDR3 runs to 14 residues. The germline gives CDR1 SEHNR, CDR2 FQNEAQ (reference sequence). The ends were cut back, 3 bases at V and 7 bases at J, with 13 bases in the middle. CDR3 DNA sequence: TGTGCCAGCAGCTTCGCGGGGGATAGCCAGCCCCAGCATTTT. Its translation is CASSFAGDSQPQHF.

This clonotype was seen only a few times. This rearrangement joins TRBV5-1 to TRBJ2-1, with D perhaps TRBD1 or TRBD2 (6 bases each). This CDR3 has 15 residues. The germline V gene has CDR1 SGHRS and CDR2 YFSETQ. The ends were cut back, 4 bases at V and 7 bases at J, with 18 bases in the middle. Here the CDR3 reads CASSQGWGVVNEQFF. In DNA form, the CDR3 reads TGCGCCAGCAGCCAGGGGTGGGGGGTTGTGAATGAGCAGTTCTTC. The whole variable domain, filled in from reference TRBV5-1 and TRBJ2-1, reads KAGVTQTPRYLIKTRGQQVTLSCSPISGHRSVSWYQQTPGQGLQFLFEYFSETQRNKGNFPGRFSGRQFSNSRSEMNVSTLELGDSALYLCASSQGWGVVNEQFFGPGTRLTVL.

The CDR3 DNA sequence: TGTGCCAGCAGCCAGATGACAGCTTATTATGGCTACACCTTC. Translation: CASSQMTAYYGYTF. The chain employs TRBV6-1 and TRBJ1-2; D is possibly TRBD1 (5 bases). Germline values: CDR1 MNHNS, CDR2 SASEGT. The V end was cut by 6 bases, the J end by 5 bases, with 16 bases between. There are 14 residues in the CDR3.

This clonotype was observed at least ten times. This chain joins TRBV20-1 and TRBJ2-7, with 11 positions matching TRBD2. Losses at the gene ends were 7 bases for V and 4 bases for J; bases not matched to a gene: 3. The CDR3 is 12 amino acids. The germline gives CDR1 DFQATT, CDR2 SNEGSKA (reference sequence). The CDR3 DNA follows: TGCAGTGTCCGACTAGCGGGATACGAGCAGTACTTC. It specifies CSVRLAGYEQYF.

At least ten counts were recorded for this clonotype. This rearrangement joins TRBV20-1 to TRBJ2-5; D uncertain. CDR3 length: 12 residues. V was shortened by 5 bases and J by 1 base, with 8 bases between the two germline ends. Germline V gives CDR1 DFQATT, CDR2 SNEGSKA (reference sequence). This CDR3 reads CSAPTFQETQYF. The CDR3 DNA sequence: TGCAGTGCTCCCACGTTCCAAGAGACCCAGTACTTC.

The table lists this clonotype with a few counts. This chain uses TRBV24-1 with TRBJ2-3, with D perhaps matching TRBD1 (5 bases). The germline V and J ends were trimmed by 5 bases and 0 bases, with 11 bases remaining between them. The CDR3 spans 15 residues. Looked up from germline, CDR1 is KGHDR and CDR2 is SFDVKD. The CDR3 here is CATSAKGLSTDTQYF. CDR3 nucleotides: TGTGCCACCAGTGCTAAGGGGCTTAGCACAGATACGCAGTATTTT.

This clonotype has a count of ten or more. The chain uses TRBV20-1 and TRBJ2-1; 11 bases match TRBD2. From germline, CDR1 is DFQATT and CDR2 SNEGSKA (reference sequence). The CDR3 runs 16 residues. V trimming: 1 base; J trimming: 4 bases; junction bases outside the gene matches: 6. The CDR3 DNA follows: TGCAGTGCTAGAGGCGAGACTAGCGGGGAGTACAATGAGCAGTTCTTC. This translates into CSARGETSGEYNEQFF.

The CDR3 region is CASSPRGAGELFF. CDR3 sequence (DNA): TGTGCCAGCAGCCCTCGGGGAGCCGGGGAGCTGTTTTTT. The chain joins TRBV12-3 or TRBV12-4 to TRBJ2-2, with D perhaps matching TRBD2 (5 bases). The CDR3 extends over 13 amino acids. Trimming took off 6 bases at V and 6 bases at J, with 11 bases between the two ends.

There are many counts of this clonotype. The chain is built from TRBV6-1 and TRBJ2-1; 12 bases fit TRBD2. The germline V gene has CDR1 MNHNS and CDR2 SASEGT. Trimming removed 7 bases from V and 8 bases from J; junction bases left unmatched: 9. This CDR3 is built from 15 residues. The CDR3 bases are TGTGCCAGCACCCTGACTAGCGGGAGTGGATATGAGCAGTTCTTC. Its translation is CASTLTSGSGYEQFF.

This clonotype has at least ten counts. The chain links TRBV7-9 to TRBJ2-2, with TRBD2 matching over 12 bases. The CDR3 covers 16 residues. Germline-derived CDR1 and CDR2 are SEHNR and FQNEAQ (reference sequence). Germline trimming cut 8 bases from V and 5 bases from J; bases unmatched to any gene: 9. The CDR3 region has the DNA TGTGCCAGCGCTCCGACTAGCGGGAGAGGTACCGGGGAGCTGTTTTTT. Residues: CASAPTSGRGTGELFF.

This clonotype was recorded at least ten times. This rearrangement joins TRBV5-1 to TRBJ2-5; D unclear. Trimming took 4 bases from V and 3 from J, leaving 13 bases between them. This CDR3 contains 14 residues. Germline V CDR1 and CDR2: SGHRS, YFSETQ. The CDR3 spells CASSSLDGEETQYF. CDR3 bases: TGCGCCAGCAGCAGTCTTGACGGCGAAGAGACCCAGTACTTC.